This entry concerns a single T cell receptor beta chain. The data were taken from a study of spatial heterogeneity in lung cancer. This CDR3 region has 14 residues. Germline assignment: CDR1 LNHNV and CDR2 YYDKDF (reference sequence). Losses at the gene ends were 9 bases for V and 1 base for J; bases not matched to a gene: 0. Indicated time point: sample taken at primary tumor resection. Tumor, nontumor lung or frozen PBMC supplied whole RNA that was sequenced unsorted. The roughly 68 donors had untreated early-stage non-small cell lung cancer. Via MiXCR, TCRdb re-called the 5' RACE reads, giving one row per CDR3 protein. Seen here are tens of thousands of distinct CDR3 sequences, about 12% observed once, and the top ten hold just over 40%.

This chain connects TRBV15 to TRBJ2-5; 15 bases line up with TRBD2. The sequence came from a male donor with early-stage non-small cell lung cancer. The sequencing used PBMCs, collected at surgery. CDR3 DNA: TGTGCCACGGGACTAGCGGGGGGCCAAGAGACCCAGTACTTC. This translates into CATGLAGGQETQYF.